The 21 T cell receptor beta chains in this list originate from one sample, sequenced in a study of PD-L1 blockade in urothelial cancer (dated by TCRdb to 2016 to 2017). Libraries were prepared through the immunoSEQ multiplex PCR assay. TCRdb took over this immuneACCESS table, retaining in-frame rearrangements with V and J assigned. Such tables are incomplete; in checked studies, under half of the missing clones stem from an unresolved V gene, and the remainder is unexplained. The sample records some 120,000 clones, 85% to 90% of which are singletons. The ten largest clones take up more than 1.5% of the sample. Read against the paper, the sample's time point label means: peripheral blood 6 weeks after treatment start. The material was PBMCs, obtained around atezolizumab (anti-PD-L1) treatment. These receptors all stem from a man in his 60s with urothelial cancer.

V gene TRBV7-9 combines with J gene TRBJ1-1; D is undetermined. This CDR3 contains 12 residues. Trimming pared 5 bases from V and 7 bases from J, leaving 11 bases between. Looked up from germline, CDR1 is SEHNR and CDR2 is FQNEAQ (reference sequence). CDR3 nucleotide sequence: TGTGCCAGCAGCCGTTCAGGCATTGAAGCTTTCTTT. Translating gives CASSRSGIEAFF.

CDR3 in amino acids: CASSLGTGESGYTF. The CDR3 DNA reads TGTGCCAGCAGCTTAGGGACAGGGGAGAGTGGCTACACCTTC. V is TRBV7-8 and J is TRBJ1-2; 9 bases are shared with TRBD1. CDR1 is SGHVS, CDR2 FQNEAQ, per germline. This CDR3 comprises 14 residues. After removal of 1 base from V and 7 bases from J, the junction contained 4 bases not matched to a gene.

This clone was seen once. The CDR3 reads CASSLWTSGVYNEQFF. The CDR3 DNA reads as TGTGCCAGCAGCCTCTGGACTAGCGGGGTATACAATGAGCAGTTCTTC. The chain links TRBV7-2 to TRBJ2-1, with 12 bases fitting TRBD2. Looked up from germline, CDR1 is SGHTA and CDR2 is FQGNSA. This CDR3 region has 16 residues. Losses at the gene ends were 5 bases for V and 4 bases for J; bases not matched to a gene: 6.

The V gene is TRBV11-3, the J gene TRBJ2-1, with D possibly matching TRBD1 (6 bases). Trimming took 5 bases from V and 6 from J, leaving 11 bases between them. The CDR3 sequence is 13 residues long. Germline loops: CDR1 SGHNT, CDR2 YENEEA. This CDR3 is CASSLVQGNEQFF. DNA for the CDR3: TGTGCCAGCAGCCTGGTACAGGGCAATGAGCAGTTCTTC.

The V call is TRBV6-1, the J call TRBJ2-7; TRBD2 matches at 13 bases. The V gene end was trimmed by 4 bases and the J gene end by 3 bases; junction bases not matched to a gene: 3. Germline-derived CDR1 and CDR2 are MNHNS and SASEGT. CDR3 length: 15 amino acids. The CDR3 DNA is TGTGCCAGCAGTGGGACTAGCGGGAGCTACTACGAGCAGTACTTC. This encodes CASSGTSGSYYEQYF.

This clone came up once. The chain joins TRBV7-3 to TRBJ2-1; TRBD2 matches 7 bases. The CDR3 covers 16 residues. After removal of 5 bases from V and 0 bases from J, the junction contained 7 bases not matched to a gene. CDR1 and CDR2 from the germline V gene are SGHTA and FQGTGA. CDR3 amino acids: CASSTSSGSSYNEQFF. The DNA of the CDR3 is TGTGCCAGCAGCACCTCTAGCGGCAGCTCCTACAATGAGCAGTTCTTC.

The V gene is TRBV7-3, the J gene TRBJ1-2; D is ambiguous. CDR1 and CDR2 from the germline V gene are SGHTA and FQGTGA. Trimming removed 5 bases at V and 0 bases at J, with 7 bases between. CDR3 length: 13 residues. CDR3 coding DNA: TGTGCCAGCAGCCGTAATCCTAACTATGGCTACACCTTC. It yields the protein CASSRNPNYGYTF.

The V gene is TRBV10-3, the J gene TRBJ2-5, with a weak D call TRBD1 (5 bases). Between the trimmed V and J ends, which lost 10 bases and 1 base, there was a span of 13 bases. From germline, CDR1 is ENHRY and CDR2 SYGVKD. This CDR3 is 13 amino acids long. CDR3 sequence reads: CATMGQGQETQYF. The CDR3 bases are TGTGCCACCATGGGCCAGGGCCAAGAGACCCAGTACTTC.

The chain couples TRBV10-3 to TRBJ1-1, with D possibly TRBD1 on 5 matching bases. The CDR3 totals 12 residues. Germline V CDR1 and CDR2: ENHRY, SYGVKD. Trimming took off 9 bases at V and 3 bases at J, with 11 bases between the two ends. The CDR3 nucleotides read TGTGCCATTCGACGGGGGGACACTGAAGCTTTCTTT. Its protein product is CAIRRGDTEAFF.

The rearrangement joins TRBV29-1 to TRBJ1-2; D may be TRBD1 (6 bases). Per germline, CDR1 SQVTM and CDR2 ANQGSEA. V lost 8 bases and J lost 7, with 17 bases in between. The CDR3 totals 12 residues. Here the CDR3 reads CSTGGGDLGYTF. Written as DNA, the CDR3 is TGCAGCACCGGAGGGGGGGATCTTGGCTACACCTTC.

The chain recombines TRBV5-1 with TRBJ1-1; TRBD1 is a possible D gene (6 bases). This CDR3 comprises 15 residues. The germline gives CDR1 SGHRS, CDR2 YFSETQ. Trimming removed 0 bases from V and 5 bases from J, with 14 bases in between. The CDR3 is CASSLDGGPGTEAFF. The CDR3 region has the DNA TGCGCCAGCAGCTTGGACGGGGGGCCGGGGACTGAAGCTTTCTTT.

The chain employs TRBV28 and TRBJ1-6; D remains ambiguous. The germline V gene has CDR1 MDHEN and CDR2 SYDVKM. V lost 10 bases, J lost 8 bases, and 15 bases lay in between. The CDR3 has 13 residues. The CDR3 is CATETGKDSPLHF. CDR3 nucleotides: TGTGCCACCGAGACCGGGAAGGATTCACCCCTCCACTTT.

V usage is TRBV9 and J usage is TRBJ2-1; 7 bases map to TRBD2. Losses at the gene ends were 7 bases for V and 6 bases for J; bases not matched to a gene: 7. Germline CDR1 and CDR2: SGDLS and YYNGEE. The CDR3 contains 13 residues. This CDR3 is CASDGGGRNEQFF. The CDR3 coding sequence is TGTGCCAGCGACGGGGGAGGGCGCAATGAGCAGTTCTTC.

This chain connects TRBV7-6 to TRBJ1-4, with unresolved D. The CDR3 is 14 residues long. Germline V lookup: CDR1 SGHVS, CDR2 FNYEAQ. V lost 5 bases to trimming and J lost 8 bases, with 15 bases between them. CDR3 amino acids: CASSPVSPGEKLFF. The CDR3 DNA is TGTGCCAGCAGCCCAGTTTCGCCGGGAGAAAAACTGTTTTTT.

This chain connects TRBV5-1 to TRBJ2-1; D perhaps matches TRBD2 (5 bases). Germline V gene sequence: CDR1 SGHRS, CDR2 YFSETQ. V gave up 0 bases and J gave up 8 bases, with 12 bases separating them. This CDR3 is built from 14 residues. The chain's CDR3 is CASSLAAGRDEQFF. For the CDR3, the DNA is TGCGCCAGCAGCTTGGCCGCTGGGAGAGATGAGCAGTTCTTC. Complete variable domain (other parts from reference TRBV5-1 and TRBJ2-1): KAGVTQTPRYLIKTRGQQVTLSCSPISGHRSVSWYQQTPGQGLQFLFEYFSETQRNKGNFPGRFSGRQFSNSRSEMNVSTLELGDSALYLCASSLAAGRDEQFFGPGTRLTVL.

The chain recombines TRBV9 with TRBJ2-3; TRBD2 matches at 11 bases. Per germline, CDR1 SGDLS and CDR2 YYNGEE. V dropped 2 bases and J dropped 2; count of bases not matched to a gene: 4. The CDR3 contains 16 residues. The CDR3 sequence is CASSVGTSGYTDTQYF. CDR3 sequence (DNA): TGTGCCAGCAGCGTGGGGACTAGCGGCTACACAGATACGCAGTATTTT.

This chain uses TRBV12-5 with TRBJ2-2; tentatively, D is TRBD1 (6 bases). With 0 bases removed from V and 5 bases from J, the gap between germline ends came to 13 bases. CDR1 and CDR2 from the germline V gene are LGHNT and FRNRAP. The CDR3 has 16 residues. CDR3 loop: CASGLVHGQGTGELFF. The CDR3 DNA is TGTGCTAGTGGTTTGGTACACGGCCAGGGGACCGGGGAGCTGTTTTTT.

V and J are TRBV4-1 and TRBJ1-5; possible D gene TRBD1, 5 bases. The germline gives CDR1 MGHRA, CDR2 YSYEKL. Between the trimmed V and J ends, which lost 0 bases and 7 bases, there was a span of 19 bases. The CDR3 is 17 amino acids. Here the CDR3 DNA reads TGCGCCAGCAGCCAAGATAAAGGGGCCAGCGTCGAGCAGCCCCAGCATTTT. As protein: CASSQDKGASVEQPQHF.

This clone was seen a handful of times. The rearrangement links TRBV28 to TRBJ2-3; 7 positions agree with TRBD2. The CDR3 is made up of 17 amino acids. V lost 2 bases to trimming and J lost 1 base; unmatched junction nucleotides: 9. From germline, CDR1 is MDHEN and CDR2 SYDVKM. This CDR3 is CASSLARERGRTDTQYF. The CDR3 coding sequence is TGTGCCAGCAGTTTAGCCCGGGAGCGGGGTCGCACAGATACGCAGTATTTT.

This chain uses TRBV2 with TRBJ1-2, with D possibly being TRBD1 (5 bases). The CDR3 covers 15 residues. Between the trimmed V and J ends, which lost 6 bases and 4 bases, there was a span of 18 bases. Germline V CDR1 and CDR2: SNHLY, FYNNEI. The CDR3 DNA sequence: TGTGCCAGCAGGGCCCGGGAGGGACCTTCCTATGGCTACACCTTC. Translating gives CASRAREGPSYGYTF.

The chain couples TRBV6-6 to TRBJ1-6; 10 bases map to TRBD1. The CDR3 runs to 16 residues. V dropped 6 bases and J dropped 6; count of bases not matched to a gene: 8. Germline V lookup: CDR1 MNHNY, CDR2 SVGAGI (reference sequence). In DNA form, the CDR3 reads TGTGCCAGCAGCAGGGGGACAGGGGTCGTTAATTCACCCCTCCACTTT. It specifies CASSRGTGVVNSPLHF.